These T cell receptor beta chains were read from a single sample in a study of blood T cell repertoires in COVID-19. The method was immunoSEQ multiplex PCR; TCRdb's version includes in-frame clones alone and lacks a portion of them. This table holds approximately 190,000 clones, about 81% found once. Sequencing used peripheral blood. The origin of the receptors is a young man with active or convalescent COVID-19. Both conserved end residues are part of each CDR3. Each record gives: J gene, clone size, V gene, D gene, CDR3 DNA, CDR3 protein. A D gene is named only where the DNA matches it firmly. The size field is filled for only some rows; it gives once, few, many or a size class.

j_gene: TRBJ2-7
abundance: -
v_gene: TRBV11-3
d_gene: -
CDR3nt: TGTGCCAGCAGCTTAGGGGGCAGGGACATATACTACGAGCAGTACTTC
CDR3aa: CASSLGGRDIYYEQYF

j_gene: TRBJ1-1
abundance: -
v_gene: TRBV4-1
d_gene: TRBD1
CDR3nt: TGCGCCAGCAGCCAGGACAGGGGGTGGAGCACTGAAGCTTTCTTT
CDR3aa: CASSQDRGWSTEAFF

j_gene: TRBJ1-1
abundance: few
v_gene: TRBV18
d_gene: -
CDR3nt: TGTGCCAGCTCACCCGGAGAGAACACTGAAGCTTTCTTT
CDR3aa: CASSPGENTEAFF

j_gene: TRBJ1-2
abundance: -
v_gene: TRBV5-1
d_gene: -
CDR3nt: TGCGCCAGCAGCTCTGAGGGAGGTACCTACTATGGCTACACCTTC
CDR3aa: CASSSEGGTYYGYTF

j_gene: TRBJ2-3
abundance: -
v_gene: TRBV11-2
d_gene: -
CDR3nt: TGTGCCAGCAGCCCCCGTTTATCAGCGGACTCCACAGATACGCAGTATTTT
CDR3aa: CASSPRLSADSTDTQYF

j_gene: TRBJ1-3
abundance: once
v_gene: TRBV7-9
d_gene: -
CDR3nt: TGTGCCAGCAGCGAAACCGGTCCCGGAAACACCATATATTTT
CDR3aa: CASSETGPGNTIYF

j_gene: TRBJ1-1
abundance: -
v_gene: TRBV5-4
d_gene: TRBD1
CDR3nt: TGTGCCAGCAGCTCCGCCGGGACAGCGAACACTGAAGCTTTCTTT
CDR3aa: CASSSAGTANTEAFF

j_gene: TRBJ2-1
abundance: -
v_gene: TRBV28
d_gene: TRBD2
CDR3nt: TGTGCCAGCAGTGGACTAGCGAAAAACAATGAGCAGTTCTTC
CDR3aa: CASSGLAKNNEQFF

j_gene: TRBJ2-7
abundance: -
v_gene: TRBV4-1
d_gene: -
CDR3nt: TGCGCCAGCAGCCGAAGTCGGGACACCTACGAGCAGTACTTC
CDR3aa: CASSRSRDTYEQYF

j_gene: TRBJ2-3
abundance: -
v_gene: TRBV7-6
d_gene: TRBD1
CDR3nt: TGTGCCAGCAGCTTAGTAGGGGGCACCACAGATACGCAGTATTTT
CDR3aa: CASSLVGGTTDTQYF

j_gene: TRBJ2-5
abundance: -
v_gene: TRBV7-6
d_gene: TRBD2
CDR3nt: TGTGCCAGCAGCTGGGGACTAGCGGGGGGGCCAGAGACCCAGTACTTC
CDR3aa: CASSWGLAGGPETQYF

j_gene: TRBJ1-1
abundance: -
v_gene: TRBV6-5
d_gene: -
CDR3nt: TGTGCCAGCAGTTACGAGGGTCGGGACACTGAAGCTTTCTTT
CDR3aa: CASSYEGRDTEAFF

j_gene: TRBJ2-7
abundance: -
v_gene: TRBV6-5
d_gene: -
CDR3nt: TGTGCCAGCAGCCCCAAGGGGGTAGCGAGCTACGAGCAGTACTTC
CDR3aa: CASSPKGVASYEQYF

j_gene: TRBJ2-5
abundance: -
v_gene: TRBV19
d_gene: TRBD1
CDR3nt: TGTGCCAGTAGTATAGCCCCAGACAGGGGCGCTCAAGAGACCCAGTACTTC
CDR3aa: CASSIAPDRGAQETQYF

j_gene: TRBJ2-5
abundance: -
v_gene: TRBV12-3/TRBV12-4
d_gene: -
CDR3nt: TGTGCCAGCACGGAGGGGAAGACCCAGTACTTC
CDR3aa: CASTEGKTQYF

j_gene: TRBJ2-5
abundance: once
v_gene: TRBV19
d_gene: TRBD1
CDR3nt: TGTGCCAGTAGTATAGATCGGGACAGGGAGAGTTTAGAGACCCAGTACTTC
CDR3aa: CASSIDRDRESLETQYF

j_gene: TRBJ2-2
abundance: -
v_gene: TRBV19
d_gene: -
CDR3nt: TGTGCCAGTATCTCCCAGGGCCGAACCGGGGAGCTGTTTTTT
CDR3aa: CASISQGRTGELFF

j_gene: TRBJ1-5
abundance: -
v_gene: TRBV30
d_gene: TRBD1
CDR3nt: TGTGCCTGGAGTAAACGACGGGACAGGGGCACCAATCAGCCCCAGCATTTT
CDR3aa: CAWSKRRDRGTNQPQHF

j_gene: TRBJ1-2
abundance: -
v_gene: TRBV6-5
d_gene: TRBD1
CDR3nt: TGTGCCAGCAGGATACAGGGGGCTGGTGTCTATGGCTACACCTTC
CDR3aa: CASRIQGAGVYGYTF

j_gene: TRBJ1-1
abundance: -
v_gene: TRBV18
d_gene: -
CDR3nt: TGTGCCAGCTCACGGGGACAGAACACTGAAGCTTTCTTT
CDR3aa: CASSRGQNTEAFF

j_gene: TRBJ2-7
abundance: -
v_gene: TRBV12-5
d_gene: TRBD1
CDR3nt: TGTGCTAGTGGGCGGACAGGGTTGGGAGAGCAGTACTTC
CDR3aa: CASGRTGLGEQYF

j_gene: TRBJ2-1
abundance: -
v_gene: TRBV6-5
d_gene: TRBD1
CDR3nt: TGTGCCAGCATTTCGGGACAGGCCCTGGGAGATGAGCAGTTCTTC
CDR3aa: CASISGQALGDEQFF

j_gene: TRBJ2-5
abundance: -
v_gene: TRBV7-2
d_gene: -
CDR3nt: TGTGCCAGCAGCTTTCGCGGGGGCCGGTACCAAGAGACCCAGTACTTC
CDR3aa: CASSFRGGRYQETQYF

j_gene: TRBJ2-5
abundance: -
v_gene: TRBV7-2
d_gene: TRBD2
CDR3nt: TGTGCCAGCAGCCCCCAAGCGGGGGCGGAAGAGACCCAGTACTTC
CDR3aa: CASSPQAGAEETQYF

j_gene: TRBJ1-2
abundance: -
v_gene: TRBV5-1
d_gene: TRBD1
CDR3nt: TGCGCCAGCAGCGTACAGGGGGCGCAGGGCTACACCTTC
CDR3aa: CASSVQGAQGYTF

j_gene: TRBJ2-7
abundance: -
v_gene: TRBV25-1
d_gene: TRBD1
CDR3nt: TGTGCCAGCAGTGGGGGACAGGGCTCCTACGAGCAGTACTTC
CDR3aa: CASSGGQGSYEQYF

j_gene: TRBJ2-7
abundance: -
v_gene: TRBV19
d_gene: -
CDR3nt: TGTGCCAGCGGAAACGGGTACGAGCAGTACTTC
CDR3aa: CASGNGYEQYF

j_gene: TRBJ2-5
abundance: once
v_gene: TRBV7-2
d_gene: -
CDR3nt: TGTGCCAGCAGCTCCCGGGGGGCCCAAGAGACCCAGTACTTC
CDR3aa: CASSSRGAQETQYF

j_gene: TRBJ1-5
abundance: once
v_gene: TRBV7-9
d_gene: TRBD1
CDR3nt: TGTGCCAGCAGCACAGGGGGTCAGCCCCAGCATTTT
CDR3aa: CASSTGGQPQHF

j_gene: TRBJ1-2
abundance: -
v_gene: TRBV2
d_gene: TRBD1
CDR3nt: TGTGCCAGCAGTGTGCAACCGGGACAGGGGCAAGGCTACACCTTC
CDR3aa: CASSVQPGQGQGYTF

j_gene: TRBJ2-1
abundance: -
v_gene: TRBV14
d_gene: TRBD2
CDR3nt: TGTGCCAGCAGCCAAGATATTCCGGGAGGCTACTACAATGAGCAGTTCTTC
CDR3aa: CASSQDIPGGYYNEQFF

j_gene: TRBJ2-7
abundance: few
v_gene: TRBV24-1
d_gene: TRBD1
CDR3nt: TGTGCCACCAGATCGATGGCAAAGGGGGCTTTCTATTGCGACGAGCAGTACTTC
CDR3aa: CATRSMAKGAFYCDEQYF

j_gene: TRBJ2-1
abundance: -
v_gene: TRBV29-1
d_gene: TRBD2
CDR3nt: TGCAGCGCTTCCCTGGGACTAGCGTACAATGAGCAGTTCTTC
CDR3aa: CSASLGLAYNEQFF

j_gene: TRBJ2-2
abundance: -
v_gene: TRBV7-9
d_gene: TRBD1
CDR3nt: TGTGCCAGCAGCTTCTCCGGGACAGGGGGCTACACCGGGGAGCTGTTTTTT
CDR3aa: CASSFSGTGGYTGELFF

j_gene: TRBJ2-4
abundance: -
v_gene: TRBV2
d_gene: TRBD1
CDR3nt: TGTGCCAGCAGTGAAAGGTCAGGGGGCAAAAACATTCAGTACTTC
CDR3aa: CASSERSGGKNIQYF

j_gene: TRBJ1-2
abundance: once
v_gene: TRBV28
d_gene: -
CDR3nt: TGTGCCAGCAGTTTAGGAGGCACCGCCTATGGCTACACCTTC
CDR3aa: CASSLGGTAYGYTF

j_gene: TRBJ2-7
abundance: -
v_gene: TRBV11-3
d_gene: TRBD2
CDR3nt: TGTGCCAGCAGTTTACTAGCGGGAGTCCAAGAGCAGTACTTC
CDR3aa: CASSLLAGVQEQYF

j_gene: TRBJ1-1
abundance: few
v_gene: TRBV28
d_gene: -
CDR3nt: TGTGCCAGCAGTTTACCAACAGGGTTGTACACTGAAGCTTTCTTT
CDR3aa: CASSLPTGLYTEAFF

j_gene: TRBJ2-1
abundance: -
v_gene: TRBV5-1
d_gene: TRBD1
CDR3nt: TGCGCCAGCAGCACCGGGGGACAGGGGGCCCGGGGTGAGCAGTTCTTC
CDR3aa: CASSTGGQGARGEQFF

j_gene: TRBJ1-5
abundance: -
v_gene: TRBV9
d_gene: -
CDR3nt: TGTGCCAGCAGCGCGGGCGAGGGGAGGGCCAATCAGCCCCAGCATTTT
CDR3aa: CASSAGEGRANQPQHF

j_gene: TRBJ1-4
abundance: -
v_gene: TRBV2
d_gene: TRBD1
CDR3nt: TGTGCCAGCAACGGCGGAGGGGGCCCCGAAAAACTGTTTTTT
CDR3aa: CASNGGGGPEKLFF

j_gene: TRBJ1-6
abundance: -
v_gene: TRBV28
d_gene: TRBD1
CDR3nt: TGTGCCAGCAGGACGGCCGGGACAGGGTATCATTCACCCCTCCACTTT
CDR3aa: CASRTAGTGYHSPLHF

j_gene: TRBJ1-6
abundance: -
v_gene: TRBV10-2
d_gene: TRBD1
CDR3nt: TGCGCCAGCAGTGAAGCGGGACAGGGGAATTCACCCCTCCACTTT
CDR3aa: CASSEAGQGNSPLHF

j_gene: TRBJ2-6
abundance: -
v_gene: TRBV5-6
d_gene: -
CDR3nt: TGTGCCAGCAGCTTATACAGCTCTAACTCTGGGGCCAACGTCCTGACTTTC
CDR3aa: CASSLYSSNSGANVLTF

j_gene: TRBJ2-1
abundance: -
v_gene: TRBV10-3
d_gene: TRBD1
CDR3nt: TGTGCCATCATGGGACAGGGAGACTACAATGAGCAGTTCTTC
CDR3aa: CAIMGQGDYNEQFF

j_gene: TRBJ2-3
abundance: -
v_gene: TRBV7-8
d_gene: TRBD1
CDR3nt: TGTGCCAGCAGCTTGGTTAGCGGTCAGGGGGCGGATACGCAGTATTTT
CDR3aa: CASSLVSGQGADTQYF

j_gene: TRBJ1-2
abundance: -
v_gene: TRBV21-1
d_gene: -
CDR3nt: TGTGCCAGCAGCCTCCGGACAGCCACCTATGGCTACACCTTC
CDR3aa: CASSLRTATYGYTF

j_gene: TRBJ2-5
abundance: -
v_gene: TRBV25-1
d_gene: -
CDR3nt: TGTGCCAGCAGTGAATATGCAGGGCAAGAGACCCAGTACTTC
CDR3aa: CASSEYAGQETQYF

j_gene: TRBJ1-1
abundance: few
v_gene: TRBV19
d_gene: -
CDR3nt: TGTGCCAGTATCCCTGGGCGCGCTCGAAGTCTGAACACTGAAGCTTTCTTT
CDR3aa: CASIPGRARSLNTEAFF

j_gene: TRBJ2-1
abundance: -
v_gene: TRBV5-5
d_gene: TRBD2
CDR3nt: TGTGCCAGCAGCTTACAGCGGGAGTCCTACAATGAGCAGTTCTTC
CDR3aa: CASSLQRESYNEQFF

j_gene: TRBJ2-1
abundance: -
v_gene: TRBV5-4
d_gene: -
CDR3nt: TGTGCCAGCAGCCGGAGCAGGGGTCAGTCCTACAATGAGCAGTTCTTC
CDR3aa: CASSRSRGQSYNEQFF

j_gene: TRBJ1-2
abundance: -
v_gene: TRBV7-3
d_gene: -
CDR3nt: TGTGCCAGCAGCTTAGACGGGGTATCCTGGGGGGTCGGGCCAGACGGCTACACCTTC
CDR3aa: CASSLDGVSWGVGPDGYTF

j_gene: TRBJ2-1
abundance: once
v_gene: TRBV9
d_gene: -
CDR3nt: TGTGCCAGCAGCGTGGAGGGGACCTCCTACAATGAGCAGTTCTTC
CDR3aa: CASSVEGTSYNEQFF

j_gene: TRBJ1-2
abundance: -
v_gene: TRBV28
d_gene: -
CDR3nt: TGTGCCACCCGGTCTAACTATGGCTACACCTTC
CDR3aa: CATRSNYGYTF

j_gene: TRBJ1-5
abundance: -
v_gene: TRBV10-3
d_gene: TRBD1
CDR3nt: TGTGCCGTCAAGACAGGGGAAGGCAATCAGCCCCAGCATTTT
CDR3aa: CAVKTGEGNQPQHF

j_gene: TRBJ1-6
abundance: -
v_gene: TRBV11-2
d_gene: TRBD1
CDR3nt: TGTGCCAGCAGCCCGAGGACAGGGAATTCACCCCTCCACTTT
CDR3aa: CASSPRTGNSPLHF

j_gene: TRBJ1-4
abundance: -
v_gene: TRBV6-5
d_gene: TRBD1
CDR3nt: TGTGCCAGCACGGGACAGGGTTATGAAAAACTGTTTTTT
CDR3aa: CASTGQGYEKLFF

j_gene: TRBJ1-2
abundance: -
v_gene: TRBV6-5
d_gene: TRBD1
CDR3nt: TGTGCCGGCGGACAGGGGAGGGGAGACTATGGCTACACCTTC
CDR3aa: CAGGQGRGDYGYTF

j_gene: TRBJ2-1
abundance: -
v_gene: TRBV7-7
d_gene: TRBD2
CDR3nt: TGTGCTAGCAGCCCTAGCGGGACGAGCTCCTACAATGAGCAGTTCTTC
CDR3aa: CASSPSGTSSYNEQFF

j_gene: TRBJ2-1
abundance: -
v_gene: TRBV27
d_gene: TRBD2
CDR3nt: TGTGCCAGCAGTTTTACCGGGGGGTCGGGACCCAATGAGCAGTTCTTC
CDR3aa: CASSFTGGSGPNEQFF